The rows below give T cell receptor beta chains drawn from one sample of a study of blood T cells in healthy people across ages. TCRdb analysed the 5' RACE reads with MiXCR anew, one entry per CDR3 protein. The profile shows 2 million or so distinct CDR3 sequences, 49% of them singletons. Specimen: blood. These receptors originate from a woman between 40 and 55 years old in good health. CDR3s include the opening cysteine and the closing phenylalanine or tryptophan. D genes are given only for firm matches.

D,V,CDR3
.,TRBV6-2/TRBV6-3,CASSSVWRETQYF
.,TRBV7-9,CASSLALGATNEKLFF
TRBD2,TRBV20-1,CSARDPAASGGAYSRNEQFF
.,TRBV6-5,CASSHRASSYNEQFF
TRBD1,TRBV5-1,CASTDYGTGRETQYF
.,TRBV4-3,CASSQDVAARAFF
.,TRBV6-2/TRBV6-3,CASSYRLSDYEQYF
.,TRBV6-5,CASSTREAKNIQYF
.,TRBV29-1,CSALKDTYEQYF
TRBD1,TRBV18,CASHPRTGGGETQYF
TRBD2,TRBV20-1,CSAPGASGETQYF
TRBD1,TRBV5-1,CASSIPGQGVGDTQYF
.,TRBV9,CASSVGTGHGYTF
.,TRBV11-2,CASSLDRGKQPQHF
.,TRBV7-2,CASSCPQGREETQYF
.,TRBV12-3/TRBV12-4,CASRSTGANVLTF
TRBD2,TRBV29-1,CSANVRRGGPPYNEQFF
.,TRBV6-2/TRBV6-3,CASSYPRRGSGEQFF
.,TRBV7-2,CASSPEGETQYF
TRBD1,TRBV5-6,CASSLSIVTGIAYGQYF
.,TRBV15,CATRGVAYNEQFF
TRBD1,TRBV4-3,CASSHTGTGEDTQYF
.,TRBV7-2,CASSLADKPYNEQFF
.,TRBV4-2,CASSQDTGPSEQYF
.,TRBV7-9,CASSQNSGPRRNEQFF
TRBD1,TRBV20-1,CSARGTGGGRTDTQYF
.,TRBV7-7,CASSPVTGNSYEQYF
TRBD1,TRBV6-6,CASSTGGNSPPHF
TRBD2,TRBV29-1,CSVGLAGVGEQFF
.,TRBV27,CASRVGWGGHTDTQYF
.,TRBV20-1,CSASYRNNEQFF
.,TRBV5-5,CASSLLYSRRGQETQYF
.,TRBV5-6,CASSWGTGSTNEKLFF